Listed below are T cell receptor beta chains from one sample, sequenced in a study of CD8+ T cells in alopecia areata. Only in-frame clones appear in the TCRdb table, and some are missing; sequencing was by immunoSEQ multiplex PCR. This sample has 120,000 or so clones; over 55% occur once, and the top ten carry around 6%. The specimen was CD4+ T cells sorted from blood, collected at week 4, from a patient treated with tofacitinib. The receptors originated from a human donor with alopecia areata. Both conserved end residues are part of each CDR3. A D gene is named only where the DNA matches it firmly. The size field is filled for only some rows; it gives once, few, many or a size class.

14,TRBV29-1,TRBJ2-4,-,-,CSVRVQLAKNIQYF,TGCAGCGTTCGAGTACAGCTAGCCAAAAACATTCAGTACTTC
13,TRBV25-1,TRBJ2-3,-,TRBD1,CASSTGATATQYF,TGTGCCAGCAGCACAGGGGCAACAGCTACGCAGTATTTT
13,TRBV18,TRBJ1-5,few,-,CASSPDSNQPQHF,TGTGCCAGCTCACCGGATAGCAATCAGCCCCAGCATTTT
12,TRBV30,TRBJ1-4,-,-,CAWSVLGEKLFF,TGTGCCTGGAGTGTACTCGGTGAAAAACTGTTTTTT
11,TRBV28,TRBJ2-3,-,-,CATESTDTQYF,TGTGCCACCGAGAGCACAGATACGCAGTATTTT
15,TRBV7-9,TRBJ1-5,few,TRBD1,CASSSGQGIYQPQHF,TGTGCCAGTAGTTCGGGACAGGGGATCTATCAGCCCCAGCATTTT
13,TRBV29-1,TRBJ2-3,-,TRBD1,CSADRGSTDTQYF,TGCAGCGCGGACAGGGGAAGCACAGATACGCAGTATTTT
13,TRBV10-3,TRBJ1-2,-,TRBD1,CAISEGTAYGYTF,TGTGCCATCAGTGAGGGGACAGCCTATGGCTACACCTTC
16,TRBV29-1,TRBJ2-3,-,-,CSVEDRFDPSTDTQYF,TGCAGCGTTGAAGATCGGTTCGACCCCAGCACAGATACGCAGTATTTT
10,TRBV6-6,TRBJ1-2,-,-,CASSGRGYTF,TGTGCCAGCTCAGGACGGGGCTACACCTTC
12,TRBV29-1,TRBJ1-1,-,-,CSVESGTLEAFF,TGCAGCGTTGAATCTGGGACGCTAGAAGCTTTCTTT
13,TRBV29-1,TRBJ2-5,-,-,CSVVGGSWETQYF,TGCAGCGTTGTTGGGGGCTCCTGGGAGACCCAGTACTTC
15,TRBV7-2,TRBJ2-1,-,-,CASSLARDTYNEQFF,TGTGCCAGCAGCTTAGCCAGGGACACCTACAATGAGCAGTTCTTC
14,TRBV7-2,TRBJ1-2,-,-,CASSLGPSLYGYTF,TGTGCCAGCAGTTTGGGGCCCTCCCTCTATGGCTACACCTTC
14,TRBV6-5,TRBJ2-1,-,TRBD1,CASRRDREGNEQFF,TGTGCCAGCAGACGCGACAGGGAAGGGAATGAGCAGTTCTTC
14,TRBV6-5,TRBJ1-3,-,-,CASSSDTWRNTIYF,TGTGCCAGCAGTTCGGACACTTGGAGAAACACCATATATTTT
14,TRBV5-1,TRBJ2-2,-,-,CASSLASDPGELFF,TGCGCCAGCAGCTTGGCGTCCGACCCCGGGGAGCTGTTTTTT
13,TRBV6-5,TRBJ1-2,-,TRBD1,CASSYRTGEGYTF,TGTGCCAGCAGTTATCGGACAGGGGAAGGCTACACCTTC
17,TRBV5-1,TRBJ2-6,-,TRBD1,CASRSGQGFTGANVLTF,TGCGCCAGCAGATCGGGACAGGGGTTTACTGGGGCCAACGTCCTGACTTTC
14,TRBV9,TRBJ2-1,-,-,CASSFATGDNEQFF,TGTGCCAGCAGCTTTGCGACTGGTGACAATGAGCAGTTCTTC
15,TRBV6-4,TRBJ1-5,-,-,CASRLVPPSNQPQHF,TGTGCCAGCAGACTGGTCCCCCCTAGCAATCAGCCCCAGCATTTT
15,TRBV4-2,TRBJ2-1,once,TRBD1,CASSPYSGQGHEQFF,TGTGCCAGCAGCCCGTACTCTGGACAGGGACATGAGCAGTTCTTC
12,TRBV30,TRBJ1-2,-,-,CAWSLTGFGYTF,TGTGCCTGGAGTCTGACTGGGTTTGGCTACACCTTC
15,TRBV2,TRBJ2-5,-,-,CASTMGVADQETQYF,TGTGCCAGCACCATGGGCGTGGCGGACCAAGAGACCCAGTACTTC
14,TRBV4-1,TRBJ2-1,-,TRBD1,CASSQVTGWNEQFF,TGCGCCAGCAGCCAAGTGACAGGGTGGAATGAGCAGTTCTTC